Reported below is one T cell receptor (beta chain). This entry belongs to a study of blood T cell repertoires in COVID-19. Across the whole study: Spain, Italy and the United States supplied samples that represented acute and convalescent COVID-19. PBMCs, B-cell-depleted T cells, or T cells provided the cDNA or gDNA that made up the material.

Trimming took off 2 bases at V and 1 base at J, with 7 bases between the two ends. This CDR3 is built from 14 residues. The germline CDR1 and CDR2 sequences are MNHEY and SVGAGI. Original analysis: By means of reference gene primer amplification, nucleated cell counts were estimated. Sequenced by immunoSEQ multiplex PCR; TCRdb stores in-frame clones only, minus some. From that table come the V and J calls and clone size; the DNA was used to work out D and trimming. This table holds some 83,000 clones, about 83% found once. The chain recombines TRBV6-5 with TRBJ2-3, with D maybe TRBD1 (5 bases). The TCR was taken from a man over 45 with acute or convalescent COVID-19. Sample: peripheral blood. The CDR3 region has the DNA TGTGCCAGCAGTTACATCAGGGGCACAGATACGCAGTATTTT. This gives the protein CASSYIRGTDTQYF.